This T cell receptor beta chain was sequenced for a study of naive and memory T cell subsets. This clonotype was detected only once. Its antigen is still unknown. Findings and limits, study-wide: A clonotype means one alpha or beta sequence, not an alpha/beta pair. Naive repertoires, especially CD8, held a few larger clonotypes, possibly memory cells re-expressing CD45RA.

The beta constant-region primer was an equimolar mix of two oligonucleotides covering TRBC1 and TRBC2. TCRdb fed the UMI-ligation and nested PCR reads into MiXCR, producing one record per CDR3 protein. The top ten clones hold roughly 0.14% of a sample with 120,000 to 150,000 distinct CDR3 sequences, about 17% of them seen once. CD8 T cells were positively selected from what remained after CD4 positive selection. Germline loops: CDR1 DFQATT, CDR2 SNEGSKA (reference sequence). This CDR3 comprises 14 residues. V was clipped by 3 bases and J by 3 bases, with 14 bases between them. Specimen: naive CD4+ T cells from blood. This clonotype was obtained from a human donor in good health. The rearrangement joins TRBV20-1 to TRBJ2-5; tentative D call: TRBD2 (6 bases). CDR3 bases: TGCAGTGCTAGCCCGACTAGGTTGGAAGAGACCCAGTACTTC. Its translation is CSASPTRLEETQYF.